This T cell receptor (beta chain) was captured in a study of cytomegalovirus exposure and HLA in healthy donors. The donors were in the approximately 120-subject validation cohort, distinct from the approximately 730-subject first cohort. Germline lookup yields CDR1 SGHNT and CDR2 YENEEA. The CDR3 extends over 14 amino acids. With V trimmed by 2 bases and J by 6 bases, 7 bases remained unmatched. As regards this clone: Its antigen is not known.

Assay used: immunoSEQ multiplex PCR; TCRdb lists only in-frame clones, some missing. The data show 100,000 to 150,000 clones, approximately 91% seen once. Points from the study as a whole: Rare TCR sequences dominated, though some public TCRs recurred in many donors. Researchers catalogued roughly 170 TCR beta chains as cytomegalovirus-associated.

This sequence was found in a woman aged 18-29 years in good health and CMV-seronegative. Sequencing was performed on PBMCs. The V call is TRBV11-3, the J call TRBJ2-7; the match to TRBD2 covers 7 bases. The CDR3 is CASSLLAGVSEQYF. CDR3 DNA sequence: TGTGCCAGCAGCTTACTGGCGGGAGTGAGCGAGCAGTACTTC.